Listed below are T cell receptor beta chains from one sample, sequenced in a study of cytotoxic CD8 clonotypes in ibrutinib-treated CLL. Sequencing used immunoSEQ multiplex PCR; TCRdb keeps in-frame clones, though not all of them. Counted here are about 50,000 clones, around three fifths occurring once; the ten biggest clones make up 25% to 35%. This material consisted of PBMCs, taken after 24 months of ibrutinib treatment. These receptors all stem from a human donor with chronic lymphocytic leukemia. CDR3s include the opening cysteine and the closing phenylalanine or tryptophan. Fields, in order: V gene, D gene, J gene, clone size, CDR3 protein, CDR3 DNA. The D gene is left open where the match is weak. Some rows have no size entry. The others give once, few or many, or a class for an expanded clone.

V: TRBV11-2; D: TRBD2; J: TRBJ2-1; size: -; CDR3: CASSLGLAAHEQFF; DNA: TGTGCCAGCAGCTTAGGACTAGCGGCCCATGAGCAGTTCTTC
V: TRBV10-2; D: TRBD2; J: TRBJ2-3; size: -; CDR3: CASSERGLASSYTDTQYF; DNA: TGCGCCAGCAGTGAGAGGGGACTAGCGTCTTCATACACAGATACGCAGTATTTT
V: TRBV2; D: -; J: TRBJ2-7; size: -; CDR3: CASSGSVYEQYF; DNA: TGTGCCAGCAGTGGGTCCGTATACGAGCAGTACTTC
V: TRBV13; D: TRBD2; J: TRBJ2-3; size: -; CDR3: CASSRTGTRILGTDTQYF; DNA: TGTGCCAGCAGCAGAACCGGGACTAGGATTTTAGGTACAGATACGCAGTATTTT
V: TRBV10-3; D: -; J: TRBJ2-1; size: -; CDR3: CASSEGLGGTDEQFF; DNA: TGCGCCAGCAGTGAGGGGCTTGGGGGCACGGATGAGCAGTTCTTC
V: TRBV9; D: TRBD2; J: TRBJ2-5; size: -; CDR3: CASSEGTRGGETQYF; DNA: TGTGCCAGCAGCGAGGGGACTAGAGGGGGGGAGACCCAGTACTTC
V: TRBV27; D: -; J: TRBJ2-5; size: -; CDR3: CASSSRGGAVKETQYF; DNA: TGTGCCAGCAGTTCTCGAGGGGGGGCAGTCAAAGAGACCCAGTACTTC
V: TRBV19; D: -; J: TRBJ1-2; size: once; CDR3: CASSIDSLYGYTF; DNA: TGTGCCAGTAGTATAGATTCCCTCTATGGCTACACCTTC
V: TRBV27; D: -; J: TRBJ2-5; size: -; CDR3: CASSSYEAQYF; DNA: TGTGCCAGCAGTTCCTACGAGGCCCAGTACTTC
V: TRBV5-6; D: TRBD1; J: TRBJ2-7; size: once; CDR3: CASSLGWDRVGSEQYF; DNA: TGTGCCAGCAGCTTAGGATGGGACAGGGTAGGGAGCGAGCAGTACTTC
V: TRBV5-1; D: -; J: TRBJ2-3; size: many; CDR3: CASSPWPGEVDTQYF; DNA: TGCGCCAGCAGCCCCTGGCCAGGAGAGGTAGATACGCAGTATTTT
V: TRBV6-6; D: -; J: TRBJ1-5; size: -; CDR3: CASSDWQPQHF; DNA: TGTGCCAGCAGTGATTGGCAGCCCCAGCATTTT
V: TRBV6-1; D: -; J: TRBJ2-5; size: -; CDR3: CASSERPDGAQYF; DNA: TGTGCCAGCAGTGAAAGGCCTGATGGGGCCCAGTACTTC
V: TRBV9; D: TRBD1; J: TRBJ1-2; size: few; CDR3: CASSVSAGGFYGYTF; DNA: TGTGCCAGCAGCGTATCGGCAGGGGGCTTCTATGGCTACACCTTC
V: TRBV2; D: -; J: TRBJ2-5; size: -; CDR3: CASRTAQETQYF; DNA: TGTGCCAGCAGGACAGCCCAGGAGACCCAGTACTTC
V: TRBV6-6; D: -; J: TRBJ1-5; size: -; CDR3: CASTVKGVFGNQPQHF; DNA: TGTGCCAGCACCGTTAAGGGGGTTTTCGGCAATCAGCCCCAGCATTTT
V: TRBV5-4; D: TRBD2; J: TRBJ2-7; size: -; CDR3: CASSLGGGNWEQYF; DNA: TGTGCCAGCAGCTTGGGCGGGGGGAATTGGGAGCAGTACTTC
V: TRBV6-5; D: TRBD1; J: TRBJ2-7; size: -; CDR3: CASSNGRGTVYEQYF; DNA: TGTGCCAGCAGCAATGGGAGAGGGACAGTCTACGAGCAGTACTTC
V: TRBV19; D: -; J: TRBJ1-5; size: -; CDR3: CASSRDGPSLPQHF; DNA: TGTGCCAGTAGCAGGGACGGCCCGTCATTGCCCCAGCATTTT
V: TRBV11-2; D: -; J: TRBJ2-5; size: -; CDR3: CASSPGEKETQYF; DNA: TGTGCCAGCAGCCCAGGGGAGAAAGAGACCCAGTACTTC
V: TRBV2; D: TRBD2; J: TRBJ2-3; size: few; CDR3: CASSDSSGATDTQYF; DNA: TGTGCCAGCAGTGATTCTAGCGGGGCCACAGATACGCAGTATTTT
V: TRBV15; D: -; J: TRBJ1-3; size: -; CDR3: CATSRGRDRNTIYF; DNA: TGTGCCACCAGCAGGGGGAGGGATAGAAACACCATATATTTT
V: TRBV2; D: TRBD1; J: TRBJ2-7; size: once; CDR3: CASSWGQAISYEQYF; DNA: TGTGCCAGCAGTTGGGGACAGGCTATCTCCTACGAGCAGTACTTC
V: TRBV6-5; D: -; J: TRBJ1-2; size: -; CDR3: CASSSGDGYTF; DNA: TGTGCCAGCAGTTCAGGAGATGGCTACACCTTC
V: TRBV19; D: -; J: TRBJ2-4; size: -; CDR3: CASRGRILDIQYF; DNA: TGTGCCAGTAGGGGACGCATCCTAGACATTCAGTACTTC
V: TRBV7-9; D: TRBD1; J: TRBJ2-7; size: -; CDR3: CASSLVGQGFYEQYF; DNA: TGTGCCAGCAGCTTAGTTGGACAGGGCTTCTACGAGCAGTACTTC
V: TRBV19; D: -; J: TRBJ2-5; size: few; CDR3: CASSIPTGETQYF; DNA: TGTGCCAGTAGTATACCCACAGGGGAGACCCAGTACTTC
V: TRBV18; D: TRBD1; J: TRBJ2-1; size: -; CDR3: CASSRDRMGYNEQFF; DNA: TGTGCCAGCTCAAGGGACAGGATGGGGTACAATGAGCAGTTCTTC